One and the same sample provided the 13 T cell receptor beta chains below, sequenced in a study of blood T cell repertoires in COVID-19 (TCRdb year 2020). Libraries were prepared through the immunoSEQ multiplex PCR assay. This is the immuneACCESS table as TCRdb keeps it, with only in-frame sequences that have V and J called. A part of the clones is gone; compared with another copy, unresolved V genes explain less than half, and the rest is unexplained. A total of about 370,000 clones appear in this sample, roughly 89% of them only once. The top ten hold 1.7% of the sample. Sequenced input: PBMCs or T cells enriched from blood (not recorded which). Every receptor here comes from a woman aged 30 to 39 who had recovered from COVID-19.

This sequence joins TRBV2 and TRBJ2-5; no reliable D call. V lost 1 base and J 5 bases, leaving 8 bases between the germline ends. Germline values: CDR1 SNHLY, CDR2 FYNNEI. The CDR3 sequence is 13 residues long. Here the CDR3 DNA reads TGTGCCAGCAGTGAAGAGGTCAGGGAGACCCAGTACTTC. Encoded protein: CASSEEVRETQYF.

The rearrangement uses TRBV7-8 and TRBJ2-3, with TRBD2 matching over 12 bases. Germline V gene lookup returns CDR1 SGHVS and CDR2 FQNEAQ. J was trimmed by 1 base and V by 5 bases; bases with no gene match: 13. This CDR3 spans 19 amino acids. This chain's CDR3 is CASSPRTSGNLGGTDTQYF. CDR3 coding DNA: TGTGCCAGCAGCCCACGGACTAGCGGGAACCTGGGGGGCACAGATACGCAGTATTTT.

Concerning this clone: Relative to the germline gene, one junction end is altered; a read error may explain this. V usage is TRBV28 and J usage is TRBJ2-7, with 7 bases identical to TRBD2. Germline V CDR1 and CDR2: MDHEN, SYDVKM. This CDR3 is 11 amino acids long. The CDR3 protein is CASSTSGKRLF. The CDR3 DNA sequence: TGTGCCAGCAGTACCAGCGGGAAACGGCTCTTC.

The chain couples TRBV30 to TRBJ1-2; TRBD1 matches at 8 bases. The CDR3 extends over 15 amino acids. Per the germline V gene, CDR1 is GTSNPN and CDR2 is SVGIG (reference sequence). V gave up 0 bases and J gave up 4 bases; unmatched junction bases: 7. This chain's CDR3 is CAWSVSDRGLYGYTF. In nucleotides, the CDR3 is TGTGCCTGGAGTGTATCCGACAGGGGCCTCTATGGCTACACCTTC.

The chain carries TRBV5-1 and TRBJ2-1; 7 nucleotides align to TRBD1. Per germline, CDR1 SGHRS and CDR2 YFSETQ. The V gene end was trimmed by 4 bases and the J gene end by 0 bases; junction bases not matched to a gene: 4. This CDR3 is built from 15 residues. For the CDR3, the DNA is TGCGCCAGCAGCAACCGGACAGGCTCCTACAATGAGCAGTTCTTC. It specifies CASSNRTGSYNEQFF.

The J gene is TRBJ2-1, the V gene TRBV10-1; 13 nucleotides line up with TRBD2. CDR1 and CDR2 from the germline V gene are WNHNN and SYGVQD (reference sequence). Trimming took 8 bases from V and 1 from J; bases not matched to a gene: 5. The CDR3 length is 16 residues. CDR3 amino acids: CASSGLAGVSYNEQFF. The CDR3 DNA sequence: TGCGCCAGCTCCGGACTAGCGGGAGTTTCCTACAATGAGCAGTTCTTC.

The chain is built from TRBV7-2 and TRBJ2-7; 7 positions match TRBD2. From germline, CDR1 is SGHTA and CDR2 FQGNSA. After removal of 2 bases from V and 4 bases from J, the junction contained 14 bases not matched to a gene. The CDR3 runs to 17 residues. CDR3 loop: CASSLYLAGDNSYEQYF. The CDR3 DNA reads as TGTGCCAGCAGCTTATACTTGGCGGGAGATAATAGTTACGAGCAGTACTTC.

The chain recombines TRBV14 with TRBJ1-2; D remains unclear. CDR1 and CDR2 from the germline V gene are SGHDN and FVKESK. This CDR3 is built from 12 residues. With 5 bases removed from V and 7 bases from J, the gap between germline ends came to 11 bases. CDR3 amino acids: CASSEQEGGYTF. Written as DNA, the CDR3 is TGTGCCAGCAGCGAGCAAGAGGGTGGCTACACCTTC.

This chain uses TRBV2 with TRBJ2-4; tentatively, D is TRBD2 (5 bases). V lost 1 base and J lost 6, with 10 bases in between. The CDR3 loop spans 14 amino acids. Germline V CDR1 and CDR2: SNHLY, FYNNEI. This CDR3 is CASSEVGRGNIQYF. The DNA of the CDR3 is TGTGCCAGCAGTGAAGTGGGCCGGGGAAACATTCAGTACTTC. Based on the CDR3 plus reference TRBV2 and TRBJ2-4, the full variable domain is EPEVTQTPSHQVTQMGQEVILRCVPISNHLYFYWYRQILGQKVEFLVSFYNNEISEKSEIFDDQFSVERPDGSNFTLKIRSTKLEDSAMYFCASSEVGRGNIQYFGAGTRLSVL.

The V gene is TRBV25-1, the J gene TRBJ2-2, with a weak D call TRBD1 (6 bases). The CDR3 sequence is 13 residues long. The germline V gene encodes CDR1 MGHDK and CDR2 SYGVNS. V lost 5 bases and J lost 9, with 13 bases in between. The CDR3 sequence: CASSRAGTRELFF. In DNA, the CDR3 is TGTGCCAGCAGTCGAGCCGGGACACGGGAGCTGTTTTTT.

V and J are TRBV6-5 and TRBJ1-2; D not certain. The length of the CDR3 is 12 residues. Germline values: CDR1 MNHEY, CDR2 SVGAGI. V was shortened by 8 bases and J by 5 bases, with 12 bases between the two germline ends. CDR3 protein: CASLGLEYGYTF. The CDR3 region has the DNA TGTGCCAGCTTAGGCTTGGAGTATGGCTACACCTTC.

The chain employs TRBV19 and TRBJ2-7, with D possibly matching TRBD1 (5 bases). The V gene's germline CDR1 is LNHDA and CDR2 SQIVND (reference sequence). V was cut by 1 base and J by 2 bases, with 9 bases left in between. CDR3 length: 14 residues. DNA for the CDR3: TGTGCCAGTAGTATAGTCGGCAGGGCCTACGAGCAGTACTTC. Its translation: CASSIVGRAYEQYF.

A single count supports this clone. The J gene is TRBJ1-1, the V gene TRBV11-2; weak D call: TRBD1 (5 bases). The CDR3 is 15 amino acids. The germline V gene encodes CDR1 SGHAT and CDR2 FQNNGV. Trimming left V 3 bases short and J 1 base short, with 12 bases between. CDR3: CASSFPTARNTEAFF. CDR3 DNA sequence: TGTGCCAGCAGCTTCCCGACAGCAAGGAACACTGAAGCTTTCTTT.